These T cell receptor beta chains were read from a single sample in a study of T cell repertoires in ileal Crohn's disease. TCRdb's table, derived via immunoSEQ multiplex PCR, lists solely in-frame clones and lacks some. The sample comprises about 17,000 clones, around 76% of which are singletons, and 4% to 5% rests with the top ten. Sequencing input: ileal tissue. The receptors were gathered from an adult with Crohn's disease. CDR3s include the opening cysteine and the closing phenylalanine or tryptophan. A D gene is named only where the DNA matches it firmly.

TGTGCCAGCAGTCCTCAGGTGAACACTGAAGCTTTCTTT,CASSPQVNTEAFF,-,TRBV6-5,TRBJ1-1
TGTGCCAGCAGCGTAGCCCCAGGGGTCTCCTACGAGCAGTACTTC,CASSVAPGVSYEQYF,-,TRBV9,TRBJ2-7
TGTGCCAGCAGCAAAGGCGCAGGGGAGGCCCCTAGTGGGGCCAACGTCCTGACTTTC,CASSKGAGEAPSGANVLTF,-,TRBV21-1,TRBJ2-6
TGCGCCAGCAGCTTGGCCCCGGGGGGCACTGAAGCTTTCTTT,CASSLAPGGTEAFF,-,TRBV5-1,TRBJ1-1
TGTGCCAGCAGCCCGAGTAGCGGGAGGGCCGGGGAGCTGTTTTTT,CASSPSSGRAGELFF,TRBD2,TRBV11-2,TRBJ2-2
TGCGCCAGCTCGGACACCTCTGGAAACACCATATATTTT,CASSDTSGNTIYF,-,TRBV5-1,TRBJ1-3
TGCGCCAGCAGCTTGGCGCAGGGCGGAAGTGGCTACACCTTC,CASSLAQGGSGYTF,-,TRBV5-1,TRBJ1-2
TGCGCCAGCAGCTTGGCGTGGGAGGCGGGGACCCAGTACTTC,CASSLAWEAGTQYF,-,TRBV5-1,TRBJ2-5
TGCAGCGTTGAAGATCGATGGACTAGCGTCACAGATACGCAGTATTTT,CSVEDRWTSVTDTQYF,TRBD2,TRBV29-1,TRBJ2-3
TGTGCCAGCAGTGACGGTGGGGCCAACGTCCTGACTTTC,CASSDGGANVLTF,-,TRBV6-1,TRBJ2-6
TGTGCCAGTAGTGACCCACGGACAACCGTTAAGGAAAAACTGTTTTTT,CASSDPRTTVKEKLFF,-,TRBV19,TRBJ1-4